The sequence of this T cell receptor beta chain was determined in a study of T cell responses to AZD1222 COVID-19 vaccine. At the level of the study: Pooled in the analysis were second doses at about 4 or about 12 weeks. Study results and limitations: There were repertoire samples only from the period after the peak T cell response. Females made up more of the donors, who were largely white British, and clonal diversity may have come out too low.

The CDR3 sequence is 17 residues long. The V and J ends lost 2 bases and 5 bases, in that order; junction bases with no gene match: 12. CDR1 SEHNR and CDR2 FQNEAQ come from the germline V gene (reference sequence). A word on this clone: What it binds is not known.

Sequenced by immunoSEQ multiplex PCR; TCRdb stores in-frame clones only, minus some. The sample records some 150,000 clones, approximately 91% being singletons. The rearrangement joins TRBV7-9 to TRBJ1-2, with 9 bases identical to TRBD1. The source of this sequence is an adult in good health. Sequencing was performed on peripheral blood, taken on day 0 of AZD1222 vaccination. DNA of the CDR3: TGTGCCAGCAGCTTACCGATACGGGACAGGGAGGTTTATGGCTACACCTTC. Protein: CASSLPIRDREVYGYTF. The entire variable domain, with the rest obtained from reference TRBV7-9 and TRBJ1-2, is as follows: DTGVSQNPRHKITKRGQNVTFRCDPISEHNRLYWYRQTLGQGPEFLTYFQNEAQLEKSRLLSDRFSAERPKGSFSTLEIQRTEQGDSAMYLCASSLPIRDREVYGYTFGSGTRLTVV.